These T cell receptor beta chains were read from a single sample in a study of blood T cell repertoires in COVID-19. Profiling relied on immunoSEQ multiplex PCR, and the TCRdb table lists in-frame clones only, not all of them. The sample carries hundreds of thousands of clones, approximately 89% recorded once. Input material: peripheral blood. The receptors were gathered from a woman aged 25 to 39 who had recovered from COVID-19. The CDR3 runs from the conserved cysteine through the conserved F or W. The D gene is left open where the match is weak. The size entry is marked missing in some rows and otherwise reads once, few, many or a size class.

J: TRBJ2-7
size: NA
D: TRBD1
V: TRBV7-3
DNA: TGTGCCAGCAGCCTGGACAGGAGCTCCTACGAGCAGTACTTC
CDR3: CASSLDRSSYEQYF

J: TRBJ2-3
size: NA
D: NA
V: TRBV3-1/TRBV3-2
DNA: TGTGCCAGCAGCCATTCACCAGCAGGGACCCACAGGGCGTCAGGAGACACAGATACGCAGTATTTT
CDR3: CASSHSPAGTHRASGDTDTQYF

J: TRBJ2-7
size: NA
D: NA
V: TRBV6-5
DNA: TGTGCCAGCAGACCCCGGACTCCCTACGAGCAGTACTTC
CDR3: CASRPRTPYEQYF

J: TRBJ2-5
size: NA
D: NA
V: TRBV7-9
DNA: TGTGCCAGCAGCTCAAGCGGCCCAGGGGGGGAGACCCAGTACTTC
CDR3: CASSSSGPGGETQYF

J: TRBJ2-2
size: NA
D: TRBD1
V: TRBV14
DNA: TGTGCCAGCAGCTTGCGACAGGGGTTCGGGGAGCTGTTTTTT
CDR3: CASSLRQGFGELFF

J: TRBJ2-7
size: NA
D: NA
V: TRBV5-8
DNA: TGTGCCAGCAGCCCATTAGGGGTCCACTACGAGCAGTACTTC
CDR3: CASSPLGVHYEQYF

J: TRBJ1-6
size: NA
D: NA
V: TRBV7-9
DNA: TGTGCCAGCAGCATTCGGACAGCCTCCTATAATTCACCCCTCCACTTT
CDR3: CASSIRTASYNSPLHF

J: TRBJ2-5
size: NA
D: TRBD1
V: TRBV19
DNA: TGTGCCAGTAGTTCGGGACAGGGACCTCAAGAGACCCAGTACTTC
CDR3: CASSSGQGPQETQYF

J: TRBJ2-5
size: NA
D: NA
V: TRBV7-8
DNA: TGTGCCAGCATCCTTAGGGGGTTGGGTAGTATCCAAGAGACCCAGTACTTC
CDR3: CASILRGLGSIQETQYF

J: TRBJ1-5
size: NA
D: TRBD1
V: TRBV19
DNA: TGTGCCAGTAGTCCCAGGGGGCAAAGCAATCAGCCCCAGCATTTT
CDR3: CASSPRGQSNQPQHF

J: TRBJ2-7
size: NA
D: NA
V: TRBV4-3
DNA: TGCGCCAGCAGCCAAGAAACCGGGGGAGCCTACGAGCAGTACTTC
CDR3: CASSQETGGAYEQYF

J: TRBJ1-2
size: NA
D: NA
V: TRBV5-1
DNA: TGCGCCAGCAGCTTGACCACAGGGCTTAGTTACTATGGCTACACCTTC
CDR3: CASSLTTGLSYYGYTF

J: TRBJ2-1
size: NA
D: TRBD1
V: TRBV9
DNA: TGTGCCAGCAGTCCAGGGGGTCCGGGTGAGCAGTTCTTC
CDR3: CASSPGGPGEQFF

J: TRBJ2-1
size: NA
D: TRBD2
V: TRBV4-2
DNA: TGTGCCAGCAGCCAGGAGTCCGGGACTAGCGGGGGGAATGAGCAGTTCTTC
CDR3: CASSQESGTSGGNEQFF

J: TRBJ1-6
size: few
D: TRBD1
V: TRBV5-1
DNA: TGCGCCAGCAGCTCAGGACAGGGTGGAGGTTCACCCCTCCACTTT
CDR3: CASSSGQGGGSPLHF

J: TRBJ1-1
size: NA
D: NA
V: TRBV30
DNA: TGTGCCTGGAGCGCAGGGGAAGGGACTGAAGCTTTCTTT
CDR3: CAWSAGEGTEAFF

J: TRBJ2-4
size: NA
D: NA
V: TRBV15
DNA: TGTGCCACCAGCAGACAAGTACTAGGGGGAGCCAAAAACATTCAGTACTTC
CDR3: CATSRQVLGGAKNIQYF

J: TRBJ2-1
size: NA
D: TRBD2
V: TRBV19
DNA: TGTGCCAGTAGGCCCCGGGCTCTAGCGGGTCGGGACAATGAGCAGTTCTTC
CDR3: CASRPRALAGRDNEQFF

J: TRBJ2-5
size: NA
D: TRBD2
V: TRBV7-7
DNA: TGTGCCAGCAGCTGGACTAGCGGGGGAGAGACCCAGTACTTC
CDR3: CASSWTSGGETQYF

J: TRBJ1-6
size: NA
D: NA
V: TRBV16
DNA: TGTGCCAGCAGCCAAACTTCGAGCTCCTATAATTCACCCCTCCACTTT
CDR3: CASSQTSSSYNSPLHF

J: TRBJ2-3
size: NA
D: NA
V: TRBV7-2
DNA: TGTGCCAGCAGCTTAGTCCAGATCACAGATACGCAGTATTTT
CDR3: CASSLVQITDTQYF

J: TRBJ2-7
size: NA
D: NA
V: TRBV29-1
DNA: TGCAGCGTCAAATGGGCAGTTACCTCCTACGAGCAGTACTTC
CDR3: CSVKWAVTSYEQYF

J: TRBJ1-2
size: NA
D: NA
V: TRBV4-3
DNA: TGCGCCAGCAGCCCACCCGGCTTAGGAGCCTATGGCTACACCTTC
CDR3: CASSPPGLGAYGYTF

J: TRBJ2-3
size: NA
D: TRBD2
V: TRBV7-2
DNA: TGTGCCAGCAGCTTAGGGTTCGGGGGGGCCGGCACAGATACGCAGTATTTT
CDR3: CASSLGFGGAGTDTQYF

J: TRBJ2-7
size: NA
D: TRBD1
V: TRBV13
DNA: TGTGCCAGCAGCTTAGCCGGGACAGGGGCCCACGAGCAGTACTTC
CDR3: CASSLAGTGAHEQYF

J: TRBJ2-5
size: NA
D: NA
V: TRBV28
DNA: TGTGCCAGCAGTAGACAGACCCAAGAGACCCAGTACTTC
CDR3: CASSRQTQETQYF

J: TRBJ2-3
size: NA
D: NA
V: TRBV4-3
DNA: TGCGCCAGCAGCCAAGATCTGAAGGGGAGGACAGATACGCAGTATTTT
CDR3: CASSQDLKGRTDTQYF

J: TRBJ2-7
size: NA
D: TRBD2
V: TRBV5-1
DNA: TGCGCCAGCAGCTTGAGCGGGGAGTCCTACGAGCAGTACTTC
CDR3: CASSLSGESYEQYF

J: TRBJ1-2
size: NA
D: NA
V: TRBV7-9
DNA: TGTGCCAGCAGTCCTAGCTGGGGCTACACCTTC
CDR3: CASSPSWGYTF

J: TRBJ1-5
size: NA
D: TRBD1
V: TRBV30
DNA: TGTGCCTGGAGTGTATGGGGGACAGGGAATCAGCCCCAGCATTTT
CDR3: CAWSVWGTGNQPQHF

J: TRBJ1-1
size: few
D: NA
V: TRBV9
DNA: TGTGCCAGCAGCCCCGAGCTCCAATTATATGAAGCTTTCTTT
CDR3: CASSPELQLYEAFF

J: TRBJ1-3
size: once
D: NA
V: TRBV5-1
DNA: TGCGCCAGCAGCTTGACCGGGGACTCTGGAAACACCATATATTTT
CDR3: CASSLTGDSGNTIYF

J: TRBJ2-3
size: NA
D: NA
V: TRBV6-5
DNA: TGTGCCAGCAGTTCCCCGGGGGTTGCAGATACGCAGTATTTT
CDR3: CASSSPGVADTQYF

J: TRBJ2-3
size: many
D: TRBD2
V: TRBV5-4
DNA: TGTGCCAGCAGCTTGGTTGGCGGGGGGGCAAGAGATACGCAGTATTTT
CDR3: CASSLVGGGARDTQYF

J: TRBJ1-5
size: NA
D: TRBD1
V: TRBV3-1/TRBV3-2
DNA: TGTGCCAGCAGCCCTTCCGGGACAGGAAAAAGGGATAGCAATCAGCCCCAGCATTTT
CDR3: CASSPSGTGKRDSNQPQHF

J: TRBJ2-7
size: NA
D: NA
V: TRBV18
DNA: TGTGCCAGCTCACCACCGTCAGGGCAGTACGAGCAGTACTTC
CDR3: CASSPPSGQYEQYF

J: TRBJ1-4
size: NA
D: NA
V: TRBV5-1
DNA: TGCGCCAGCAGCGTAGACAGTCGAGCAACTAATGAAAAACTGTTTTTT
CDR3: CASSVDSRATNEKLFF

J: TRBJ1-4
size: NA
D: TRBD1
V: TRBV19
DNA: TGTGCCAGCGGGACAGGGGATACCGAAAAACTGTTTTTT
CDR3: CASGTGDTEKLFF

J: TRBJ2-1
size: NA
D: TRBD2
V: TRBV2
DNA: TGTGCCAGCAGTACCGAGACTAGCGGGGGCTCCCGATTGACCTACAATGAGCAGTTCTTC
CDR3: CASSTETSGGSRLTYNEQFF

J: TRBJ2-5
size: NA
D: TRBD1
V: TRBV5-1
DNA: TGCGCCAGCAGCTCGGAAACAGGGGGCGAAGAGACCCAGTACTTC
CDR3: CASSSETGGEETQYF

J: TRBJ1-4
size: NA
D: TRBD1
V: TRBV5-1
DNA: TGCGCCAGCAGCCCGGGACAGGGGAACCTGGGGGAAAAACTGTTTTTT
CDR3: CASSPGQGNLGEKLFF

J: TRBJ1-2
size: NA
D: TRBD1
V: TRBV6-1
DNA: TGTGCCAGCAGTGAACTAGGACAGGGAAGGTCCTATGGCTACACCTTC
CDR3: CASSELGQGRSYGYTF

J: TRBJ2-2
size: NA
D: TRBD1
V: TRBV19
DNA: TGTGCCAGTCCGGGACAGGACACCGGGGAGCTGTTTTTT
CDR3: CASPGQDTGELFF

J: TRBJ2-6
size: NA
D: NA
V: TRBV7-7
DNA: TGTGCCAGCAGCTTAGCTCCTTGGGGCAGCTCTGGGGCCAACGTCCTGACTTTC
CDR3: CASSLAPWGSSGANVLTF

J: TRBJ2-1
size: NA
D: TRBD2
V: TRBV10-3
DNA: TGTGCCATCAGTGTTCTAGCGGGGGGAGGGCCCAATGAGCAGTTCTTC
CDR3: CAISVLAGGGPNEQFF